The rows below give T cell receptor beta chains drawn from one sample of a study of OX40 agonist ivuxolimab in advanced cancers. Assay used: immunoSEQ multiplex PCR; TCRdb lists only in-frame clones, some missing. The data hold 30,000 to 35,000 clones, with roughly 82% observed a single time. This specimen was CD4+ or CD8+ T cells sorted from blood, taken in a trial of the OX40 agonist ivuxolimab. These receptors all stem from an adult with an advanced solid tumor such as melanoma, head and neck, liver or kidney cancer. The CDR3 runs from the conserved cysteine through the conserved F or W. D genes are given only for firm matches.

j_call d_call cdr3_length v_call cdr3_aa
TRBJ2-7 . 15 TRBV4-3 CASSPTGGAFYEQYF
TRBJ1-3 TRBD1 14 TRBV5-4 CASSRQGVGNTIYF
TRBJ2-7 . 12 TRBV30 CAWSRFSNEQYF
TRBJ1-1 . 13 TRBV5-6 CASSMVQNTEAFF
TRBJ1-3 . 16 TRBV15 CATSRDQGLSGNTIYF
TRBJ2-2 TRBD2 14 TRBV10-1 CASSGLATTGELFF
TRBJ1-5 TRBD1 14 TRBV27 CASSFRQGGQPQHF
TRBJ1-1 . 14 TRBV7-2 CASSLTQGSIEAFF
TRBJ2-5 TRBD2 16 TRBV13 CASSLGESSRGGTQYF
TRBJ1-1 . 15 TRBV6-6 CASSYSRPSTGEAFF
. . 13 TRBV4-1 CASSRGLAYEQYF
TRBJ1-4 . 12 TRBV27 CASRAANEKLFF
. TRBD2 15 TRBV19 CASSIVAGGPDEQYF
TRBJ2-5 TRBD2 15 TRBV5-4 CASSWLAGGPETQYF
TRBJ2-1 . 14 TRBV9 CASSVVDFGGEQFF
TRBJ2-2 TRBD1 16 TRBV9 CASSVAPDRVTGELFF
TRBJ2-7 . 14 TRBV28 CASSRDTAWGEQYF
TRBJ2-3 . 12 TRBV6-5 CASSYGGNTQYF
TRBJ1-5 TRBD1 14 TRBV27 CASRTGGTNQPQHF
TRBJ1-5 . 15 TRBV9 CASSVGVTPGQPQHF
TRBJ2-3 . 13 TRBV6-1 CASSAFPTDTQYF